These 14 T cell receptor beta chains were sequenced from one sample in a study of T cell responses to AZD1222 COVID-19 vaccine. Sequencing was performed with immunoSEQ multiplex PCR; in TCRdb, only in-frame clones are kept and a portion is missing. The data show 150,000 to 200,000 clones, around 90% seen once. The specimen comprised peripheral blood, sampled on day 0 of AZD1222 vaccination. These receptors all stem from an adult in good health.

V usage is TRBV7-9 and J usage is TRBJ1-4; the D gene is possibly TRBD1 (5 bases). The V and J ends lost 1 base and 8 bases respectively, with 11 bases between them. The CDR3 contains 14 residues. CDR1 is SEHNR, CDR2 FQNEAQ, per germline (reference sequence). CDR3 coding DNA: TGTGCCAGCAGCTTAGGGGACGAGGGGGAAAAACTGTTTTTT. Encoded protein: CASSLGDEGEKLFF.

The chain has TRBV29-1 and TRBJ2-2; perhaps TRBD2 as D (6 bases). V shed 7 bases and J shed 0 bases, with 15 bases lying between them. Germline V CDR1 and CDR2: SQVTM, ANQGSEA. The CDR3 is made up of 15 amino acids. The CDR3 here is CSAGGRGANTGELFF. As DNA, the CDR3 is TGCAGCGCCGGCGGGCGGGGAGCGAACACCGGGGAGCTGTTTTTT.

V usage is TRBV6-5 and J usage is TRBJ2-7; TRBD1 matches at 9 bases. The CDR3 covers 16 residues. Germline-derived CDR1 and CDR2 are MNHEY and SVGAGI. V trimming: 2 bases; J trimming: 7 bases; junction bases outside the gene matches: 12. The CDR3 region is CASSYRAEGTGREQYF. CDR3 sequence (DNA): TGTGCCAGCAGTTACAGGGCCGAAGGGACAGGGAGAGAGCAGTACTTC.

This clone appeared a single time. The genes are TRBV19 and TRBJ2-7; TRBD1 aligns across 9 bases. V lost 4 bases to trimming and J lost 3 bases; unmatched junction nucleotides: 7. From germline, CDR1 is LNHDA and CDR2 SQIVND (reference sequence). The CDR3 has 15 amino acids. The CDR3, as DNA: TGTGCCAGTAGTAGGCCGGGACAGGGTCTCTACGAGCAGTACTTC. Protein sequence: CASSRPGQGLYEQYF.

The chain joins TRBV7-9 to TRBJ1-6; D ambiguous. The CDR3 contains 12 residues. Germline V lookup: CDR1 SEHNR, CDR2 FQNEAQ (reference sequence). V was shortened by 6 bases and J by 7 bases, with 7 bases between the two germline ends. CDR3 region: CASRSLNSPLHF. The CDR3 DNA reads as TGTGCCAGCAGGTCGCTAAATTCACCCCTCCACTTT. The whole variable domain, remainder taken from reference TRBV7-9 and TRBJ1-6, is DTGVSQNPRHKITKRGQNVTFRCDPISEHNRLYWYRQTLGQGPEFLTYFQNEAQLEKSRLLSDRFSAERPKGSFSTLEIQRTEQGDSAMYLCASRSLNSPLHFGNGTRLTVT.

CDR3 nucleotide sequence: TGTGCCAGCAGCCCCGATGGAGGGCGGAACTATGGCTACACCTTC. This sequence encodes CASSPDGGRNYGYTF. V and J are TRBV7-2 and TRBJ1-2; D not resolved. CDR1 is SGHTA, CDR2 FQGNSA, per germline. The CDR3 has 15 amino acids. Trimming cost V 5 bases and J 2 bases, with 15 bases left between them.

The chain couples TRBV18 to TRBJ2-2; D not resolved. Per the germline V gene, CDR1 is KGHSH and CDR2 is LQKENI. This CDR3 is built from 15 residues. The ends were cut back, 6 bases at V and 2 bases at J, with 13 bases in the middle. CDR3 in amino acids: CASSLDGQNTGELFF. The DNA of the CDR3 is TGTGCCAGCTCCCTCGACGGGCAAAACACCGGGGAGCTGTTTTTT.

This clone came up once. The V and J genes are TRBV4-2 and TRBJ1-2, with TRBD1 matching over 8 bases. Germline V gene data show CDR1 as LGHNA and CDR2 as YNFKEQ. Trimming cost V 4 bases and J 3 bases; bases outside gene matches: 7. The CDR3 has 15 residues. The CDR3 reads CASSPVLDRDYGYTF. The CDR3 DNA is TGTGCCAGCAGCCCCGTACTGGACAGGGACTATGGCTACACCTTC.

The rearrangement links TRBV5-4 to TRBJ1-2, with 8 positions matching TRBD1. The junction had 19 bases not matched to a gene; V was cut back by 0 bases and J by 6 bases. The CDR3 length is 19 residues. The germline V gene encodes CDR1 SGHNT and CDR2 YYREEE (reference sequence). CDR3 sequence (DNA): TGTGCCAGCAGCTTGGACCCTAATAGCCAAGGGCAGGGGGCTGATGGCTACACCTTC. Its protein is CASSLDPNSQGQGADGYTF. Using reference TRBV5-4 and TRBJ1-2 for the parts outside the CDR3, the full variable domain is ETGVTQSPTHLIKTRGQQVTLRCSSQSGHNTVSWYQQALGQGPQFIFQYYREEENGRGNFPPRFSGLQFPNYSSELNVNALELDDSALYLCASSLDPNSQGQGADGYTFGSGTRLTVV.

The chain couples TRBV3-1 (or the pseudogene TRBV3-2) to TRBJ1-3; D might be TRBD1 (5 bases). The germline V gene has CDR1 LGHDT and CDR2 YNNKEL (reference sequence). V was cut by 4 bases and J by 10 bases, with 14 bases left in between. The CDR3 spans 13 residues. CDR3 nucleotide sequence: TGTGCCAGCAGCCTGGGACCTCGAGAAACCATATATTTT. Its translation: CASSLGPRETIYF.

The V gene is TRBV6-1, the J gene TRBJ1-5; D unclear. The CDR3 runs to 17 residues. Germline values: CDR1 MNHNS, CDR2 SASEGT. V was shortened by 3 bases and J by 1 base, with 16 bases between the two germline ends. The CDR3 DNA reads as TGTGCCAGCAGTGAGGTTCCAGGAGTTTACAGCAATCAGCCCCAGCATTTT. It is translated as CASSEVPGVYSNQPQHF.

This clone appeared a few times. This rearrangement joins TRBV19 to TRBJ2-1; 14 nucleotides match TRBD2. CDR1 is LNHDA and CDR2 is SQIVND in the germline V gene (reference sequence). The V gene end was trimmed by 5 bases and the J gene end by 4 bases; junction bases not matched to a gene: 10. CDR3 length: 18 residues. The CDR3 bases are TGTGCCAGTAGTCCCGGAGGACTAGCGGGGGGCCTATACAATGAGCAGTTCTTC. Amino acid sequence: CASSPGGLAGGLYNEQFF.

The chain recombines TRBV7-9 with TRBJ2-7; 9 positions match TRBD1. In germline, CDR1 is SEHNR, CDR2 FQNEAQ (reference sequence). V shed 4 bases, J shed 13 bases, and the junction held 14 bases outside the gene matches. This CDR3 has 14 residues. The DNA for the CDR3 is TGTGCCAGCAGCTCTCCCGGGACAGGGCCAACGGCATACTTC. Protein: CASSSPGTGPTAYF. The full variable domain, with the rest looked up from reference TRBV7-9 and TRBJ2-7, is DTGVSQNPRHKITKRGQNVTFRCDPISEHNRLYWYRQTLGQGPEFLTYFQNEAQLEKSRLLSDRFSAERPKGSFSTLEIQRTEQGDSAMYLCASSSPGTGPTAYFGPGTRLTVT.

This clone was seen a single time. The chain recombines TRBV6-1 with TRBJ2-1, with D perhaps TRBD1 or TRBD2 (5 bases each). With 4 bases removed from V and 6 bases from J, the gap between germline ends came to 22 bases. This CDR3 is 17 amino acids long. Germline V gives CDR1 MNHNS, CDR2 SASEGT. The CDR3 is CASSGLPGAEPLNEQFF. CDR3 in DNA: TGTGCCAGCAGTGGTCTTCCCGGGGCCGAGCCTCTCAATGAGCAGTTCTTC.